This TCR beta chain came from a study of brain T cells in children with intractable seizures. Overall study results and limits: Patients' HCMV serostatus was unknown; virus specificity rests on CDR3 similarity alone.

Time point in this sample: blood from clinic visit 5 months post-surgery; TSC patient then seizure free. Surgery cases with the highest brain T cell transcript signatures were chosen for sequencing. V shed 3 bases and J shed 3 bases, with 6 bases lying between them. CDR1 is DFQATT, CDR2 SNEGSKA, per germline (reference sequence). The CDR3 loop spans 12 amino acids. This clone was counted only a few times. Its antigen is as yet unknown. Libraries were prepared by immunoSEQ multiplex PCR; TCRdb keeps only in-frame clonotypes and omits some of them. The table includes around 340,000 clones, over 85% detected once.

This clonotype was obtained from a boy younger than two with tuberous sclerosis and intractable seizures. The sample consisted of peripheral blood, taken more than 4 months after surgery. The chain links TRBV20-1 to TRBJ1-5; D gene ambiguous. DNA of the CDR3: TGCAGTGCTAGTAGGGTCAATCAGCCCCAGCATTTT. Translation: CSASRVNQPQHF.